This T cell receptor beta chain was identified during a study of CD8 T cells in ankylosing spondylitis. TCRdb redid the calling of the 5' RACE reads with MiXCR, one entry per CDR3 protein. The repertoire holds approximately 150,000 distinct CDR3 sequences, with 44% as singletons. This clonotype was counted between two and nine times. The antigen remains unidentified. V lost 1 base and J lost 7; bases outside the gene matches: 11. Germline CDR1 and CDR2: SGHAT and FQNNGV. The CDR3 contains 17 residues. Study observations and caveats: Reportedly, significant enrichment of disease-linked clones occurred in matched ankylosing spondylitis synovial fluid.

The rearrangement joins TRBV11-2 to TRBJ1-4; 8 nucleotides agree with TRBD1. This receptor was taken from a male donor with ankylosing spondylitis. Sequenced input: synovial fluid, either unsorted or a sorted T cell fraction (not recorded which). CDR3 nucleotides: TGTGCCAGCAGCTTAGTTTCGCAGGGGGCGTCTCTTGAAAAACTGTTTTTT. Translation: CASSLVSQGASLEKLFF.